A single sample gave rise to the 6 T cell receptor beta chains below, sequenced in a study of synovial regulatory T cells in juvenile arthritis. Study results and caveats: TCR diversity was lower in inflammation-associated blood Treg cells than in other blood Treg cells.

These receptors have no known antigen. TCRdb keeps only in-frame clones here, not all; method: immunoSEQ multiplex PCR. The specimen's table records about 9,900 clones. Source material: Treg cells from blood. Subset defined: HLA-DR+ inflammation-associated blood Treg cells. The receptor set was obtained from a donor between 2 and 29 years old with juvenile idiopathic arthritis.

The chain is built from TRBV5-1 and TRBJ2-2; TCRdb indicates TRBD1, and absent DNA this call remains unverified. CDR1 and CDR2 (germline): SGHRS, YFSETQ. The CDR3 extends over 16 amino acids. The DNA sequence is not available. The chain's CDR3 is CASSLVPPENTGELFF.

The gene calls are TRBV20-1 and TRBJ2-3. From germline, CDR1 is DFQATT and CDR2 SNEGSKA (reference sequence). This CDR3 is built from 10 residues. No DNA is recorded. CDR3 amino acids: CSARGDRQYF.

The chain links TRBV5-1 to TRBJ1-2. The CDR3 loop spans 14 amino acids. DNA for this receptor is not on file. CDR1 SGHRS and CDR2 YFSETQ come from the germline V gene. The chain's CDR3 is CASNSGTDNYGYTF.

CDR3 protein: CASTPGQTPQETQYF. This rearrangement joins TRBV21-1 to TRBJ2-5; the D call from TCRdb, TRBD1, cannot be confirmed without DNA. TRBV21-1 is marked as a pseudogene. The CDR3 has 15 amino acids. No DNA accompanies this entry.

The gene calls are TRBV4-3 and TRBJ2-7; the D gene TCRdb calls, TRBD2, cannot be checked with no DNA. Germline CDR1 reads LGHNA; CDR2 reads YSLEER. This CDR3 has 15 amino acids. No DNA appears here. The CDR3 reads CASSPSPQGGMEQYF.

The rearrangement uses TRBV30 and TRBJ2-1; the D call of TRBD1 rests on TCRdb alone, since no DNA is present to check it. The CDR3 spans 15 residues. No DNA sequence is on record. Per germline, CDR1 GTSNPN and CDR2 SVGIG (reference sequence). The CDR3 loop is CASQVGTGDSYEQFF.